The 8 T cell receptor beta chains reported below all come from one sample, sequenced in a study of cytomegalovirus exposure and HLA in healthy donors. PCR employed 60 Vbeta and 13 Jbeta primers. The method was immunoSEQ multiplex PCR; TCRdb's version includes in-frame clones alone and lacks a portion of them. The data contain fewer than 150,000 clones, about 84% of them singletons. The sequenced sample was PBMCs. The receptors stem from a woman in her thirties or forties in good health and CMV-seropositive.

The chain is built from TRBV30 and TRBJ2-2; the D is unclear. Trimming cost V 1 base and J 5 bases, with 17 bases left between them. Germline V gene lookup returns CDR1 GTSNPN and CDR2 SVGIG (reference sequence). This CDR3 has 16 amino acids. The CDR3 loop reads CAWSALENSLTGELFF. In DNA form, the CDR3 reads TGTGCCTGGAGTGCCCTCGAAAATAGTCTAACCGGGGAGCTGTTTTTT.

This rearrangement joins TRBV19 to TRBJ1-2, with D possibly TRBD1 on 6 matching bases. V was shortened by 7 bases and J by 4 bases, with 16 bases between the two germline ends. The CDR3 has 14 amino acids. Looked up from germline, CDR1 is LNHDA and CDR2 is SQIVND (reference sequence). Written as DNA, the CDR3 is TGTGCCAGTACAAACATAGGGGGTGTCTATGGCTACACCTTC. This translates into CASTNIGGVYGYTF.

This chain links TRBV19 with TRBJ2-3, with 8 bases identical to TRBD1. In germline, CDR1 is LNHDA, CDR2 SQIVND (reference sequence). The CDR3 covers 16 residues. With 5 bases clipped from V and 4 bases from J, the junction kept 11 bases outside the gene matches. CDR3 DNA sequence: TGTGCCAGTAGTCAGAGGACAGGGATTTATCCAGATACGCAGTATTTT. It codes for CASSQRTGIYPDTQYF.

The genes are TRBV9 and TRBJ2-1; TRBD2 agrees at 9 bases. After removal of 0 bases from V and 9 bases from J, the junction contained 10 bases not matched to a gene. Germline loops: CDR1 SGDLS, CDR2 YYNGEE. The CDR3 extends over 16 amino acids. The CDR3: CASSVVWTSASSEQFF. CDR3 bases: TGTGCCAGCAGCGTAGTTTGGACTAGCGCATCCAGTGAGCAGTTCTTC.

This clone showed up just a few times. This sequence joins TRBV2 and TRBJ1-1; 7 bases are a match to TRBD1. The length of the CDR3 is 13 residues. V shed 4 bases, J shed 4 bases, and the junction held 3 bases outside the gene matches. CDR1 is SNHLY, CDR2 FYNNEI, per germline. CDR3 DNA sequence: TGTGCCAGCAGTGCCGCAGGGGGCACTGAAGCTTTCTTT. Encoded protein: CASSAAGGTEAFF.

The V gene is TRBV18, the J gene TRBJ2-7, with a tentative D call TRBD2 (7 bases). Trimming left V 2 bases short and J 2 bases short, with 22 bases between. This CDR3 has 18 amino acids. Germline V gives CDR1 KGHSH, CDR2 LQKENI. CDR3 loop: CASSPSRGLAEGPYEQYF. The CDR3 DNA follows: TGTGCCAGCTCACCAAGCCGGGGGCTAGCGGAGGGACCCTACGAGCAGTACTTC.

The chain is built from TRBV19 and TRBJ2-7, with 7 bases lining up with TRBD2. CDR1 and CDR2 (germline): LNHDA, SQIVND (reference sequence). The V and J ends lost 5 bases and 0 bases, in that order; junction bases with no gene match: 7. The CDR3 totals 15 residues. CDR3 bases: TGTGCCAGTAGTTTTAGCGGGCTCCGCTCCTACGAGCAGTACTTC. Protein: CASSFSGLRSYEQYF.

V and J are TRBV6-5 and TRBJ2-5; 12 bases agree with TRBD2. Per the germline V gene, CDR1 is MNHEY and CDR2 is SVGAGI. This CDR3 is built from 13 residues. V lost 4 bases to trimming and J lost 11 bases; unmatched junction nucleotides: 5. CDR3 loop: CASSSGTSGPQYF. The CDR3 bases are TGTGCCAGCAGTTCCGGGACTAGCGGGCCGCAGTACTTC.